One sample yielded the 2 T cell receptor beta chains listed below, sequenced in a study of blood T cell repertoires in COVID-19. Clones were sequenced by immunoSEQ multiplex PCR, and TCRdb holds only the in-frame ones, with some missing. The sample has about 290,000 clones, roughly 91% seen once. Sequenced sample: peripheral blood. These TCRs come from a man aged 35 to 55 with acute or convalescent COVID-19.

The V gene is TRBV27, the J gene TRBJ1-2; D ambiguous. Germline CDR1 is MNHEY and CDR2 is SMNVEV (reference sequence). Trimming took off 3 bases at V and 2 bases at J, with 7 bases between the two ends. This CDR3 has 13 residues. CDR3: CASSFRGNYGYTF. The CDR3, as DNA: TGTGCCAGCAGTTTTAGAGGGAACTATGGCTACACCTTC.

This clone appeared a single time. The V and J genes are TRBV5-1 and TRBJ1-6, with D perhaps matching TRBD1 (6 bases). The CDR3 sequence is 17 residues long. Between the trimmed V and J ends, which lost 0 bases and 6 bases, there was a span of 16 bases. CDR1 and CDR2 (germline): SGHRS, YFSETQ. The CDR3 nucleotides are TGCGCCAGCAGCTTGGTAATGTCAGGGGCCGGTAATTCACCCCTCCACTTT. This gives the protein CASSLVMSGAGNSPLHF.